This TCR beta chain originates from a study of blood T cells in healthy people across ages. This clonotype was found many times. The CDR3 contains 14 residues. Germline assignment: CDR1 MGHRA and CDR2 YSYEKL. J lost 5 bases, V lost 4 bases, and 7 bases had no gene match. Combining a sample-barcoded 5' primer with a J-beta primer mix, a second PCR ran for roughly 7 to 11 cycles. TCRdb called the 5' RACE reads again in MiXCR, with one record for every CDR3 protein. The sample contains about 1.6 million distinct CDR3 sequences, around 36% of which appear only once. The sequence was collected from a woman between 25 and 40 years old in good health. The sequenced material came from blood. The chain is built from TRBV4-1 and TRBJ2-7; 8 bases agree with TRBD2. This CDR3 is CASSRGPAGDEQYF. The CDR3 DNA sequence: TGCGCCAGCAGCCGGGGGCCAGCGGGAGACGAGCAGTACTTC.